Here is one T cell receptor (beta chain) with its context. Its antigen is unidentified. This CDR3 region has 14 residues. V lost 2 bases to trimming and J lost 5 bases; unmatched junction nucleotides: 3. CDR1 is SGHTA, CDR2 FQGTGA, per germline. TCRdb recomputed calls from the 5' RACE reads with MiXCR, one row per CDR3 protein. The table has 470,000 or so distinct CDR3 sequences, around a quarter seen once; the top ten hold 12%. This sample is part of a study of T-cell memory formation after mild COVID-19. Overall study context: TCR clusters showed largely donor specificity. Findings of the study overall: Mostly located in CM and EM were contracting CD4+ clones, with contracting CD8+ clones located in EMRA. Researchers found some responding clones in pre-infection memory, a sign that cross-reactive memory joined.

The clonotype originates from an adult woman who had mild COVID-19 (a few samples of this study predate the infection). Cell type and time point are not known. Sequencing was done on a sample of PBMCs or a T cell subset sorted from them (not recorded which). The gene calls are TRBV7-3 and TRBJ2-1, with TRBD2 matching 7 bases. This chain's CDR3 is CASSLEGRDNEQFF. CDR3 bases: TGTGCCAGCAGCTTAGAGGGGAGGGACAATGAGCAGTTCTTC.